The rows below give T cell receptor beta chains drawn from one sample of a study of T-cell reconstitution after alpha-beta-depleted transplantation in children. TCRdb redid the calling of the PCR reads with MiXCR, one entry per CDR3 protein. Of about 610,000 distinct CDR3 sequences detected, about 10% appear once; the ten largest clones hold less than 4.5%. The sequencing here drew on PBMCs from the stem cell graft donor, taken from the stem cell graft. The receptors derive from a human donor who donated a stem cell graft to a child with acute myeloid leukemia. The CDR3 runs from the conserved cysteine through the conserved F or W. The D gene is left open where the match is weak. Clone sizes are given selectively: once, few, many, or a class where the clone is expanded.

D gene	J gene	clone size	V gene	CDR3 protein	CDR3 DNA
.	TRBJ1-2	many	TRBV5-1	CASSLDGPNYGYTF	TGCGCCAGCAGCTTGGATGGGCCTAACTATGGCTACACCTTC
TRBD2	TRBJ2-3	few	TRBV29-1	CSVEQTGGPTDTQYF	TGCAGCGTTGAACAGACGGGAGGGCCCACAGATACGCAGTATTTT
.	TRBJ2-2	.	TRBV5-1	CASRFTGELFF	TGCGCCAGCAGGTTCACCGGGGAGCTGTTTTTT
.	TRBJ2-2	.	TRBV9	CASSELGWNTGELFF	TGTGCCAGCAGCGAACTCGGCTGGAACACCGGGGAGCTGTTTTTT
TRBD1	TRBJ2-7	.	TRBV18	CASSPGGQGFYEQYF	TGTGCCAGCTCACCAGGAGGACAGGGGTTCTACGAGCAGTACTTC
.	TRBJ2-7	.	TRBV7-9	CTSSPQYF	TGTACCAGCAGTCCCCAGTACTTC
TRBD2	TRBJ2-3	many	TRBV7-2	CASSFLGLAGVTDTQYF	TGTGCCAGCAGCTTCCTGGGACTAGCGGGAGTAACAGATACGCAGTATTTT
TRBD1	TRBJ2-7	many	TRBV6-2/TRBV6-3	CASSYLIPQGTTYEQYF	TGTGCCAGCAGTTACCTAATACCACAGGGGACAACCTACGAGCAGTACTTC
TRBD1	TRBJ2-7	many	TRBV13	CASSYRGEPYEQYF	TGTGCCAGCAGCTACAGGGGGGAGCCCTACGAGCAGTACTTC
TRBD2	TRBJ2-7	few	TRBV7-2	CASSFRWSSGSAYEQYF	TGTGCCAGCAGCTTCCGCTGGTCTAGCGGGAGTGCCTACGAGCAGTACTTC
.	TRBJ2-1	many	TRBV7-3	CASSLDLPSYNEQFF	TGTGCCAGCAGCTTAGATCTTCCCTCCTACAATGAGCAGTTCTTC
TRBD1	TRBJ1-3	few	TRBV12-3/TRBV12-4	CASSSGQGLLLNTIYF	TGTGCCAGCAGTTCGGGACAGGGTTTATTGTTAAACACCATATATTTT
.	TRBJ2-3	.	TRBV7-8	CASSRMNAGFSTDTQYF	TGTGCCAGCAGCAGAATGAACGCGGGTTTTAGCACAGATACGCAGTATTTT
.	TRBJ2-7	.	TRBV7-2	CASSLGVGNYEQYF	TGTGCCAGCAGCTTAGGGGTCGGAAACTACGAGCAGTACTTC
TRBD2	TRBJ2-1	few	TRBV3-1	CASSQGLAGHYEQFF	TGTGCCAGCAGCCAAGGCCTAGCGGGTCACTATGAGCAGTTCTTC
.	TRBJ2-1	many	TRBV29-1	CSVDLGPGGNEQFF	TGCAGCGTTGACCTAGGCCCAGGAGGCAATGAGCAGTTCTTC
.	TRBJ2-7	few	TRBV4-3	CASSQFIGALGEQYF	TGCGCCAGCAGCCAATTCATCGGTGCCCTCGGCGAGCAGTACTTC
.	TRBJ2-3	few	TRBV4-2	CASSLSGPEGDTQYF	TGTGCCAGCAGCCTGAGCGGCCCTGAGGGAGATACGCAGTATTTT
.	TRBJ2-1	few	TRBV5-1	CASSLAYHNEQFF	TGCGCCAGCAGCTTGGCCTACCACAATGAGCAGTTCTTC
TRBD2	TRBJ2-7	few	TRBV7-9	CASSRLPGGPYEQYF	TGTGCCAGCAGCCGGCTCCCGGGAGGGCCCTACGAGCAGTACTTC
.	TRBJ2-1	.	TRBV27	CASSRKPYNEQFF	TGTGCCAGCAGCCGGAAACCCTACAATGAGCAGTTCTTC
TRBD2	TRBJ2-7	few	TRBV6-2/TRBV6-3	CASRPLAGGYEQYF	TGTGCCAGCAGGCCCCTAGCGGGAGGCTACGAGCAGTACTTC
.	TRBJ1-5	.	TRBV12-3/TRBV12-4	CASRPTGNGNQPQHF	TGTGCCAGCAGACCAACAGGGAACGGCAATCAGCCCCAGCATTTT
.	TRBJ2-6	.	TRBV6-2/TRBV6-3	CASREWGLGANVLTF	TGTGCCAGCAGGGAGTGGGGGCTTGGGGCCAACGTCCTGACTTTC
.	TRBJ1-5	many	TRBV28	CASSSGGFQPQHF	TGTGCCAGCAGTTCCGGGGGATTTCAGCCCCAGCATTTT
.	TRBJ2-6	many	TRBV29-1	CSVKLGLSGANVLTF	TGCAGCGTTAAGTTAGGCCTCTCTGGGGCCAACGTCCTGACTTTC
.	TRBJ2-5	few	TRBV20-1	CSAREGLETQYF	TGCAGTGCTAGAGAGGGCCTTGAGACCCAGTACTTC
.	TRBJ2-1	many	TRBV2	CASRPSAYNEQFF	TGTGCCAGCAGGCCCAGCGCTTACAATGAGCAGTTCTTC
.	TRBJ2-7	many	TRBV27	CASSSLAGYEQYF	TGTGCCAGCAGTAGTCTAGCAGGCTACGAGCAGTACTTC
.	TRBJ1-1	few	TRBV18	CASSPVGARANTEAFF	TGTGCCAGCTCCCCGGTTGGAGCTAGGGCGAACACTGAAGCTTTCTTT
.	TRBJ2-7	many	TRBV5-5	CASSLAGTSSYEQYF	TGCGCCAGCAGCTTGGCAGGGACGTCCTCCTACGAGCAGTACTTC
.	TRBJ2-1	many	TRBV20-1	CSASRNEQFF	TGCAGTGCCTCAAGAAATGAGCAGTTCTTC
.	TRBJ1-3	.	TRBV3-1	CASSQDGGRSPIYF	TGTGCCAGCAGCCAAGATGGAGGAAGGTCACCCATATATTTT
.	TRBJ2-7	.	TRBV28	CASSGDKGHPYEQYF	TGTGCCAGCAGTGGGGACAAGGGGCACCCCTACGAGCAGTACTTC
.	TRBJ2-3	once	TRBV29-1	CSVASYYGDTQYF	TGCAGCGTTGCTAGCTACTATGGGGATACGCAGTATTTT
.	TRBJ2-1	few	TRBV7-2	CASSLGKEQFF	TGTGCCAGCAGCCTAGGGAAAGAGCAGTTCTTC
.	TRBJ2-7	few	TRBV27	CASSPQGRNYEQYF	TGTGCCAGCAGTCCCCAAGGACGGAACTACGAGCAGTACTTC
TRBD1	TRBJ2-7	.	TRBV7-9	CASSLGQGSLYEQYF	TGTGCCAGCAGCTTGGGACAGGGGTCTCTCTACGAGCAGTACTTC
TRBD1	TRBJ2-7	.	TRBV7-9	CASSQTGPSYEQYF	TGTGCCAGCAGCCAGACAGGGCCCTCCTACGAGCAGTACTTC
.	TRBJ2-5	many	TRBV20-1	CSGGPQGLETQYF	TGCAGTGGGGGGCCTCAGGGACTGGAGACCCAGTACTTC
TRBD1	TRBJ2-7	.	TRBV24-1	CATSDLPLGTGETYEQYF	TGTGCCACCAGTGATTTGCCTTTGGGGACAGGGGAGACCTACGAGCAGTACTTC
TRBD2	TRBJ2-5	many	TRBV20-1	CSARLAGGGTQYF	TGCAGTGCTAGACTAGCGGGCGGAGGGACCCAGTACTTC
TRBD2	TRBJ2-7	few	TRBV30	CACPGLSSYEQYF	TGTGCCTGTCCGGGACTATCGTCCTACGAGCAGTACTTC
.	TRBJ1-5	.	TRBV7-2	CASTGIGNQPQHF	TGTGCCAGCACGGGGATCGGCAATCAGCCCCAGCATTTT
.	TRBJ2-3	few	TRBV27	CASRNPGSGSTDTQYF	TGTGCCAGCAGAAACCCCGGGAGCGGGAGCACAGATACGCAGTATTTT
TRBD2	TRBJ2-1	few	TRBV20-1	CSAASGRNEQFF	TGCAGTGCTGCCAGCGGGAGGAATGAGCAGTTCTTC
TRBD2	TRBJ2-7	.	TRBV3-1	CATSQDRLAGGPRDYEQYF	TGTGCCACCAGCCAAGATAGGCTAGCGGGAGGGCCGCGTGATTACGAGCAGTACTTC
.	TRBJ2-3	many	TRBV2	CASSVSREGATQYF	TGTGCCAGCAGTGTATCCCGGGAAGGGGCTACGCAGTATTTT
.	TRBJ1-1	many	TRBV5-1	CASSLDMRGTEAFF	TGCGCCAGCAGCTTGGATATGAGGGGCACTGAAGCTTTCTTT
.	TRBJ2-7	many	TRBV4-2	CASSQGLGNEQYF	TGTGCCAGCAGCCAAGGTCTGGGGAACGAGCAGTACTTC
TRBD2	TRBJ2-5	few	TRBV7-2	CASGLTSGQETQYF	TGTGCCAGCGGACTGACTAGCGGACAAGAGACCCAGTACTTC
.	TRBJ1-1	many	TRBV6-5	CASSYTDTNTEAFF	TGTGCCAGCAGTTACACGGACACGAACACTGAAGCTTTCTTT
.	TRBJ2-6	few	TRBV18	CASSPAPSGANVLTF	TGTGCCAGCTCACCGGCCCCCTCTGGGGCCAACGTCCTGACTTTC
TRBD2	TRBJ2-1	many	TRBV9	CASSVGGGDQFF	TGTGCCAGCAGCGTAGGGGGGGGTGACCAGTTCTTC